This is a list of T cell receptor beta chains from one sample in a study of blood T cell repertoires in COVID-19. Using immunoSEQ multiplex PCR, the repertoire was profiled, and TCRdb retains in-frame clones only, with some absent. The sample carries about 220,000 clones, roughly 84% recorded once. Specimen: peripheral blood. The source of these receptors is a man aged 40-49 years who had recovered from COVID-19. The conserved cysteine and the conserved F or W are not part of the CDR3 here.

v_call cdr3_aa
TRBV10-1 ASSDYRGQFDEQY
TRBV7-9 ASAQGDATNEKLF
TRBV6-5 ASSSRDWAYEQY
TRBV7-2 ASGKGANTGELF
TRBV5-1 ASSTWTGEDGYT
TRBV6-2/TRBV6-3 ASSYERRWELSTDTQY
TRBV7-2 ASTPSESTDTQY
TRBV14 ASSPAPYREPGELF
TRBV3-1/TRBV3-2 ASSQNQGGTEAF
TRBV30 AGGGASGTLEQY
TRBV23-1 ASLGTDLWGYT
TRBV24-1 ATSPTSPDTGELF
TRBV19 ASRGSYSNQPQH
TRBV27 ASRLNRDSDGYT
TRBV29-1 SVAVSLGGYT
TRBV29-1 SVDYRGEYGYT
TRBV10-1 ASSSWGDTEAF
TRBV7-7 ASSQQRENEQF
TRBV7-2 ASSFSQGYQPQH
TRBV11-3 ASSLDSKSGQGNYGYT
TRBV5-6 ASSLGGGMNTEAF
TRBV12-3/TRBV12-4 ASSFSGLDGYT
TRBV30 AWSERQGPYIQPQH
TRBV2 ASSVLGVGEQF
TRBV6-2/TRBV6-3 ASSYLAGSYNEQF
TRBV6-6 ASSRTGDGYT
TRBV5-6 ASSWDRLPGAF
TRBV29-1 SVAERTSGGAASTGELF
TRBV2 ASSEGLAGDTQY
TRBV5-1 ASSLDSQDTGELF
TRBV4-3 ASSQVASSGNTIY
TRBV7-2 ASSLWAGGHNEQF
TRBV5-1 ASSSALAVSTDTQY
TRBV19 ASSILGQGNQPQH
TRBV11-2 ASTQDSNIDTQY
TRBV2 ASSDFLSTEAF
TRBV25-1 ASSGYGGYT
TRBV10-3 AISSNSGEESGANVLT
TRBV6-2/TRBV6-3 ASSPPPDSAYEQY
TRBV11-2 ASSRRGPGGGSGANVLT
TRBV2 ASSTSTVTDTQY
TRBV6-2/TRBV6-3 ASSYWAAGANVLT
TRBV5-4 ASREDQGFGQETQY
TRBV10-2 ASSESTSGGYEQF
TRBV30 AADGTGANVLT
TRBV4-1 ASSQGGQGYPEAF
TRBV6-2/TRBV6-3 ASSYPGQGARGYT
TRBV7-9 ASSFDRQNEKLF
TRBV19 ASSFRQGRQPQH
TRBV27 ASARNGNSYEQY